This T cell receptor beta chain was captured in a study of blood T cell repertoires in COVID-19. Background on the study: Acute and convalescent COVID-19 specimens originated in the United States, Italy and Spain. PBMCs, B-cell-depleted T cells, or T cells provided the cDNA or gDNA that made up the material.

The V gene's germline CDR1 is MDHEN and CDR2 SYDVKM. This CDR3 has 14 amino acids. V was trimmed by 6 bases and J by 6 bases, leaving 15 bases between them. In the study's own analysis: Amplification of reference gene primers provided the estimated nucleated cell counts. Profiled with immunoSEQ multiplex PCR; TCRdb holds only in-frame clones, not every one. Clonal size and the V and J genes are those of that table, whereas D and trimming came from the DNA. The sample records around 300,000 clones, 80% to 90% being singletons. Sequenced sample: peripheral blood. V gene TRBV28 combines with J gene TRBJ1-3, with D tentatively TRBD1 (5 bases). This sequence originates from a man aged 30 to 45 with active or convalescent COVID-19. Here the CDR3 reads CASRPRGLTNTIYF. CDR3 DNA sequence: TGTGCCAGCAGGCCTAGGGGCTTAACAAACACCATATATTTT.